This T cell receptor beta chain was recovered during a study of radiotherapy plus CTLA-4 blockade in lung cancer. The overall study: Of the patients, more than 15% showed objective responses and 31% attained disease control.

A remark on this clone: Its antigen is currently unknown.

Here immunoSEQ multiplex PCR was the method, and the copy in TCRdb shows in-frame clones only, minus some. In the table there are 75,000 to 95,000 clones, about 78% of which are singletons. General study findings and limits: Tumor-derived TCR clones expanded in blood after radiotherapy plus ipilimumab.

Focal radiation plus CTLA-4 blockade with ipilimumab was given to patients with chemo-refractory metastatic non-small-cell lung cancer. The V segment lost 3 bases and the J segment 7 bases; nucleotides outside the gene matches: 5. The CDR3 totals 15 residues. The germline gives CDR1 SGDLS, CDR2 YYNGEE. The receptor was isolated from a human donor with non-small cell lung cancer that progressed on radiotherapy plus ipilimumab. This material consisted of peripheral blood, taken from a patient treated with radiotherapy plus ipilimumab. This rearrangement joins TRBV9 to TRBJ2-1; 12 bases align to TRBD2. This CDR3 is CASSALAGGRNEQFF. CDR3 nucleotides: TGTGCCAGCAGCGCTCTAGCGGGGGGGCGTAATGAGCAGTTCTTC.